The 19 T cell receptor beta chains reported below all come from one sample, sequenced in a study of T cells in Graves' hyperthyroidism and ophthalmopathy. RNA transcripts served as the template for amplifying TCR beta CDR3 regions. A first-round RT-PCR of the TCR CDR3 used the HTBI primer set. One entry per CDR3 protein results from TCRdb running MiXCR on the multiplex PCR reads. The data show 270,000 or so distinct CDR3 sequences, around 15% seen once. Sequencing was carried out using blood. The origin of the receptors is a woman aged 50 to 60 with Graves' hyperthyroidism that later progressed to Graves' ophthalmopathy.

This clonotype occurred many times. CDR3 nucleotides: TGTGCCAGCAGCTTAGGACAGTTCACAGATACGCAGTATTTT. Amino acid sequence: CASSLGQFTDTQYF. The chain recombines TRBV7-6 with TRBJ2-3; TRBD1 is a possible D gene (5 bases). The ends were cut back, 1 base at V and 2 bases at J, with 7 bases in the middle. Germline values: CDR1 SGHVS, CDR2 FNYEAQ. The CDR3 totals 14 residues.

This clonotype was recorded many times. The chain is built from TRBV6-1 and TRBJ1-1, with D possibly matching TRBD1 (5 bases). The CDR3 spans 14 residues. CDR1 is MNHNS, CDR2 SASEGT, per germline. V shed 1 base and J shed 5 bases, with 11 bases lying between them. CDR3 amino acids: CASSEVSGGTEAFF. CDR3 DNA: TGTGCCAGCAGTGAAGTTTCCGGGGGAACTGAAGCTTTCTTT.

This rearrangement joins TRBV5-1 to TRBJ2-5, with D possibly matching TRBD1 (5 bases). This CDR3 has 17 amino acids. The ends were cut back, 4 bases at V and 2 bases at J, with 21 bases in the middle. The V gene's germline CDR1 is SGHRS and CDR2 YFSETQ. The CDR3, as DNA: TGCGCCAGCAGCAGCACCCATCGGACACAGTTTCAAGAGACCCAGTACTTC. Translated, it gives CASSSTHRTQFQETQYF.

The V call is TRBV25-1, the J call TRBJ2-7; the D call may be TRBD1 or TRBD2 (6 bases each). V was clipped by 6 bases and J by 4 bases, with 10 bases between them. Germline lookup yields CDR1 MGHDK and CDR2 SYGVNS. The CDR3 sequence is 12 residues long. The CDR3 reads CASRGGRYEQYF. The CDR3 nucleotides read TGTGCCAGCAGGGGGGGCCGGTACGAGCAGTACTTC.

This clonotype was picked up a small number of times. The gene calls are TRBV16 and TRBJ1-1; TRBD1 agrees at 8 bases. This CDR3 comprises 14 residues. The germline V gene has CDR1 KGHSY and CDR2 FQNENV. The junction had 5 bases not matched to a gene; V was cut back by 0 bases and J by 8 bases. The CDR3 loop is CASSQSLGDREAFF. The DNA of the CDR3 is TGTGCCAGCAGCCAATCTTTGGGGGACAGGGAAGCTTTCTTT.

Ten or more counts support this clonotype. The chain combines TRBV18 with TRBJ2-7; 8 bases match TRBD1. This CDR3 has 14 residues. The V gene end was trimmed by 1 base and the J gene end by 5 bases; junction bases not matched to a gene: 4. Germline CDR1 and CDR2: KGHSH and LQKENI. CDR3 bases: TGTGCCAGCTCACCACAAGGACAGGGTAACGAGCAGTACTTC. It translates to CASSPQGQGNEQYF.

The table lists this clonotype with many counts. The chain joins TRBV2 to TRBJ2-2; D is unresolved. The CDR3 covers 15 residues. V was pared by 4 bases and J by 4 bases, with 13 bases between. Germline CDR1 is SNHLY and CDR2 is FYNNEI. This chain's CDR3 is CASSVSQATTGELFF. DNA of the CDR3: TGTGCCAGCAGTGTAAGTCAAGCGACCACCGGGGAGCTGTTTTTT. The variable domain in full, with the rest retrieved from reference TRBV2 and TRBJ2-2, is EPEVTQTPSHQVTQMGQEVILRCVPISNHLYFYWYRQILGQKVEFLVSFYNNEISEKSEIFDDQFSVERPDGSNFTLKIRSTKLEDSAMYFCASSVSQATTGELFFGEGSRLTVL.

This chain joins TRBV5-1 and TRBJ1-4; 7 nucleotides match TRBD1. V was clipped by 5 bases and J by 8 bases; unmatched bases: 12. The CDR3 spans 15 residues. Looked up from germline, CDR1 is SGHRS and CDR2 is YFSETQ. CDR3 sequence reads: CASRNDQGVTEKLFF. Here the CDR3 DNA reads TGCGCCAGCAGAAACGATCAGGGGGTAACGGAAAAACTGTTTTTT. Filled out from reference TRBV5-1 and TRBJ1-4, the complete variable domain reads KAGVTQTPRYLIKTRGQQVTLSCSPISGHRSVSWYQQTPGQGLQFLFEYFSETQRNKGNFPGRFSGRQFSNSRSEMNVSTLELGDSALYLCASRNDQGVTEKLFFGSGTQLSVL.

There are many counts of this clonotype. CDR3 sequence (DNA): TGTGCCAGCTCACGAGTGACAGGGGTTCACGAAAAACTGTTTTTT. This sequence encodes CASSRVTGVHEKLFF. This chain uses TRBV18 with TRBJ1-4, with 8 bases fitting TRBD1. The V segment lost 4 bases and the J segment 8 bases; nucleotides outside the gene matches: 9. CDR1 is KGHSH, CDR2 LQKENI, per germline. There are 15 residues in the CDR3.

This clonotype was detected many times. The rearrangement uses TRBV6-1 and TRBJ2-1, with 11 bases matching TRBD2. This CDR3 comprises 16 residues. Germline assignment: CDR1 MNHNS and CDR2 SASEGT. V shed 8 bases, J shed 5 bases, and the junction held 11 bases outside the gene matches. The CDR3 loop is CASGPTGTSGNNEQFF. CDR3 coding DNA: TGTGCCAGCGGACCAACCGGGACTAGCGGAAACAATGAGCAGTTCTTC.

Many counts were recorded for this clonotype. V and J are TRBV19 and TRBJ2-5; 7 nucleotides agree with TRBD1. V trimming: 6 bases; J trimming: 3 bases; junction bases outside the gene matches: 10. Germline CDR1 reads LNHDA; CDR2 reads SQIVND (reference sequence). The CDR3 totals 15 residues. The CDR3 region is CASSKGANEKETQYF. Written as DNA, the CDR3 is TGTGCCAGTAGCAAGGGGGCCAATGAGAAAGAGACCCAGTACTTC.

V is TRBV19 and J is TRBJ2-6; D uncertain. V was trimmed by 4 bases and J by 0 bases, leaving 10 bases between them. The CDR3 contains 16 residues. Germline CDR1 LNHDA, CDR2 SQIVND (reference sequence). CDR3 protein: CASSKGWASGANVLTF. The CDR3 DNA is TGTGCCAGTAGTAAGGGATGGGCCTCTGGGGCCAACGTCCTGACTTTC.

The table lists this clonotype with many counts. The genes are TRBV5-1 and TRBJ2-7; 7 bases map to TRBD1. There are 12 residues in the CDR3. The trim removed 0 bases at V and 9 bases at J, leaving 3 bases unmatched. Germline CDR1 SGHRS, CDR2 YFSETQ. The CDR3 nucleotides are TGCGCCAGCAGCTTGGACCGGGACAGGCAGTACTTC. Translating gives CASSLDRDRQYF.

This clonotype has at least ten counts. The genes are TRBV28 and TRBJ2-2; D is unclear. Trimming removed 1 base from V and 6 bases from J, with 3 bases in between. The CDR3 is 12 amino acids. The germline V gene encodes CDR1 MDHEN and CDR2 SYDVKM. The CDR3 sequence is CASSLFSGELFF. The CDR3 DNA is TGTGCCAGCAGTTTATTTTCCGGGGAGCTGTTTTTT.

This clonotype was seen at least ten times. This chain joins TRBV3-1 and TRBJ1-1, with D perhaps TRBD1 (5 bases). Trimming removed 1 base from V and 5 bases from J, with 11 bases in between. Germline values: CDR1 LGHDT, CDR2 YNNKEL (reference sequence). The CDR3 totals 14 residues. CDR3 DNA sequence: TGTGCCAGCAGCCAAGGTACGGGGGAAACTGAAGCTTTCTTT. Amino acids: CASSQGTGETEAFF.

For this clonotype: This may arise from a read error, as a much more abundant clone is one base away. The CDR3 sequence is CASGQGEDEQYF. The CDR3 DNA follows: TGTGCCAGCGGCCAGGGGGAGGACGAGCAGTACTTC. The chain combines TRBV7-9 with TRBJ2-7; D possibly corresponds to TRBD1 (7 bases). V dropped 8 bases and J dropped 5 bases, with 13 bases sitting between them. Germline V lookup: CDR1 SEHNR, CDR2 FQNEAQ (reference sequence). The CDR3 extends over 12 amino acids.

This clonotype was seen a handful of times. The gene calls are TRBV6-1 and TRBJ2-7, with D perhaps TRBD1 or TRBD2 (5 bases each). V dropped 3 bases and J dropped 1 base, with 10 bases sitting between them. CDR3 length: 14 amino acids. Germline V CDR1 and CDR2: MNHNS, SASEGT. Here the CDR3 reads CASSERWGSYEQYF. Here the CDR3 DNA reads TGTGCCAGCAGTGAGAGGTGGGGGTCCTACGAGCAGTACTTC.

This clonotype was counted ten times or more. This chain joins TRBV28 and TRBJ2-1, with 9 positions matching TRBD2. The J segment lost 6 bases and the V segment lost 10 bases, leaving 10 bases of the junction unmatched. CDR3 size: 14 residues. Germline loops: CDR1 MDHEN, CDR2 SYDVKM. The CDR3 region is CATRGAGGANEQFF. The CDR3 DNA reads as TGTGCCACCAGAGGGGCGGGAGGGGCCAATGAGCAGTTCTTC.

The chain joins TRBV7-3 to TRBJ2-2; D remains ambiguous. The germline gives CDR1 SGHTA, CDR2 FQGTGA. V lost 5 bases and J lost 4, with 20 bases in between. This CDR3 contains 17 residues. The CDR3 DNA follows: TGTGCCAGCAGCATCGGCGTGTGGGCACATTCCACCGGGGAGCTGTTTTTT. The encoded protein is CASSIGVWAHSTGELFF.